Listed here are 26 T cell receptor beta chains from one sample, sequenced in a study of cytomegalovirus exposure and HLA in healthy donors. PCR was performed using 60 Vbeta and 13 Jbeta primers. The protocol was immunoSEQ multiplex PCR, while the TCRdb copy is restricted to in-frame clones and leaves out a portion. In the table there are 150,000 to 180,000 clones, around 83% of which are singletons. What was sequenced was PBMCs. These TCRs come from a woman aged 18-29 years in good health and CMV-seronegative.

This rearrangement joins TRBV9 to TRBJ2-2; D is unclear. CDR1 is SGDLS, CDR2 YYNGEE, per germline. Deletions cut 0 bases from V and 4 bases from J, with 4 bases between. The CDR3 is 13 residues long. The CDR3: CASSVDSTGELFF. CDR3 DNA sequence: TGTGCCAGCAGCGTAGACAGCACCGGGGAGCTGTTTTTT.

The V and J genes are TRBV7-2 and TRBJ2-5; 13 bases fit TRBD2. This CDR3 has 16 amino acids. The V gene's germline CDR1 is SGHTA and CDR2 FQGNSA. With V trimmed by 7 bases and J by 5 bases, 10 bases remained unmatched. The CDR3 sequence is CASTSTSGRAKETQYF. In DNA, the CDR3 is TGTGCCAGCACTAGTACTAGCGGGAGGGCCAAGGAGACCCAGTACTTC.

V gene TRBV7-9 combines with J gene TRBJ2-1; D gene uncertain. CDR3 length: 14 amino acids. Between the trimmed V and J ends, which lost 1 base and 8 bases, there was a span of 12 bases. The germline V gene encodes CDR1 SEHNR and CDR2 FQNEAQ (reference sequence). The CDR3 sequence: CASSLGVSTDEQFF. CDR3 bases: TGTGCCAGCAGCTTAGGGGTTAGCACCGATGAGCAGTTCTTC.

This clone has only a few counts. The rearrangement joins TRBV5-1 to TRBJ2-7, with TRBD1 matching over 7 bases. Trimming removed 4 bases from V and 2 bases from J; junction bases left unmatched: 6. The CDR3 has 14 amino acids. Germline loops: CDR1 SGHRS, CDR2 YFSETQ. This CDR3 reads CASSADRQPYEQYF. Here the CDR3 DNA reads TGCGCCAGCAGCGCGGACAGGCAGCCCTACGAGCAGTACTTC.

The DNA of the CDR3 is TGCGCCAGCAGCCAAGTCCCCGGGGGGGGGAACTATGGCTACACCTTC. Its translation is CASSQVPGGGNYGYTF. The chain joins TRBV4-1 to TRBJ1-2; possible D gene TRBD1, 5 bases. Per germline, CDR1 MGHRA and CDR2 YSYEKL. The CDR3 has 16 amino acids. V was trimmed by 1 base and J by 2 bases, leaving 14 bases between them.

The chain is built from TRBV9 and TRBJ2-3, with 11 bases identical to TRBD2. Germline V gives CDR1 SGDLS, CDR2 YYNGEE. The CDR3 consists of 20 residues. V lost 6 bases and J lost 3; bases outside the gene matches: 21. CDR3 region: CASTFRGGTSGRRGTDTQYF. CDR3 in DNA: TGTGCCAGCACCTTCAGAGGGGGGACTAGCGGACGCCGGGGGACAGATACGCAGTATTTT.

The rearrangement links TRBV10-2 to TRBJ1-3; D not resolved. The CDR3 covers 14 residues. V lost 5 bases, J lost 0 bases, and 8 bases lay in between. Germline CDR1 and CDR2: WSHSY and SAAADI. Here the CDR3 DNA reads TGCGCCAGCAGTAGAGGGAGCTCTGGAAACACCATATATTTT. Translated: CASSRGSSGNTIYF.

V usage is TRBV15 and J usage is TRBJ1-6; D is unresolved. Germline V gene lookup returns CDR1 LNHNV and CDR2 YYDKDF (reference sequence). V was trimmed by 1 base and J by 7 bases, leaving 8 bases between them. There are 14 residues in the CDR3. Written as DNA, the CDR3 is TGTGCCACCAGCAGAGTTACAGACAATTCACCCCTCCACTTT. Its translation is CATSRVTDNSPLHF.

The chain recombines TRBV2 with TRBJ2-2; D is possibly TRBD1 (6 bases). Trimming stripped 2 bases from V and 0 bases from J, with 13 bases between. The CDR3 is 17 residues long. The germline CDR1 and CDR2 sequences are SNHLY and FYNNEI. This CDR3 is CASSEPRGGPNTGELFF. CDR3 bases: TGTGCCAGCAGTGAACCGCGTGGGGGCCCGAACACCGGGGAGCTGTTTTTT.

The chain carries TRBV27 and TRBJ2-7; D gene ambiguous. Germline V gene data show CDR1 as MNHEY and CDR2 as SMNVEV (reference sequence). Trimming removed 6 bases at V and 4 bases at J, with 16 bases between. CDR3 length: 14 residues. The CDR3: CASRAGSGAYEQYF. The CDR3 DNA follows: TGTGCCAGCAGAGCAGGCTCCGGTGCATACGAGCAGTACTTC.

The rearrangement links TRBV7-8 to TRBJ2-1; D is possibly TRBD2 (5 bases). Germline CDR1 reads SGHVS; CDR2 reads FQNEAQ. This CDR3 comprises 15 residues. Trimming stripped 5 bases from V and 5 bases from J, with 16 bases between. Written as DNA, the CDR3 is TGTGCCAGCAGCCGAGGACTCCCAGGCCACAATGAGCAGTTCTTC. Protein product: CASSRGLPGHNEQFF. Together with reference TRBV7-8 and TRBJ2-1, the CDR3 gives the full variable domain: GAGVSQSPRYKVAKRGQDVALRCDPISGHVSLFWYQQALGQGPEFLTYFQNEAQLDKSGLPSDRFFAERPEGSVSTLKIQRTQQEDSAVYLCASSRGLPGHNEQFFGPGTRLTVL.

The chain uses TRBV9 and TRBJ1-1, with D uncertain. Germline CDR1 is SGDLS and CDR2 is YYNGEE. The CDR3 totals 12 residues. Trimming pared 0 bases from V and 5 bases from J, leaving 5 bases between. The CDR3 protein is CASSVGGTEAFF. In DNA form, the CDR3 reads TGTGCCAGCAGCGTAGGAGGGACTGAAGCTTTCTTT.

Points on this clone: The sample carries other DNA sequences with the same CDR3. This chain's CDR3 is CASRPTGELLNEQFF. In DNA, the CDR3 is TGTGCCAGCAGGCCAACAGGGGAGCTTTTGAATGAGCAGTTCTTC. J is TRBJ2-1 and V is TRBV28; 7 bases fit TRBD1. The CDR3 has 15 residues. The germline gives CDR1 MDHEN, CDR2 SYDVKM. The V and J ends lost 6 bases and 7 bases, in that order; junction bases with no gene match: 12.

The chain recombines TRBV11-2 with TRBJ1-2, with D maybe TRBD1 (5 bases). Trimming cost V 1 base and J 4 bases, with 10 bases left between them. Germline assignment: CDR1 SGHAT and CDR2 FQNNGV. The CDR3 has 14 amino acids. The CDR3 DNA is TGTGCCAGCAGCTTAGTCGGGGGGTTCTATGGCTACACCTTC. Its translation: CASSLVGGFYGYTF.

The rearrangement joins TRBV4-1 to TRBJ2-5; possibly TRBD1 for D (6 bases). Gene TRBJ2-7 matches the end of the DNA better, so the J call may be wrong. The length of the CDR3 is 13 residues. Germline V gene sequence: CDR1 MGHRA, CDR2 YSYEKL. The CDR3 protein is CASSLAQGHEQYF. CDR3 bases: TGCGCCAGCAGCCTCGCACAGGGCCACGAGCAGTACTTC.

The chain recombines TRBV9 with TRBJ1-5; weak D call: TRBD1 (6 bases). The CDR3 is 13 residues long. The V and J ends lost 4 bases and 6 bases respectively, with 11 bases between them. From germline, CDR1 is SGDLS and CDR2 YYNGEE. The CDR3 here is CASSPGAAQPQHF. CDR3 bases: TGTGCCAGCAGCCCAGGGGCAGCTCAGCCCCAGCATTTT.

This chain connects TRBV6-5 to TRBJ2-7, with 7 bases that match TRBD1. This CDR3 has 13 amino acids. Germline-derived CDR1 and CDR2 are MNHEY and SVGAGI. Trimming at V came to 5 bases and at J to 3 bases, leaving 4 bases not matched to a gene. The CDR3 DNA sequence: TGTGCCAGCAGTGTCGACAGGGACTACGAGCAGTACTTC. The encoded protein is CASSVDRDYEQYF.

The DNA of the CDR3 is TGTGCCAGCAGTTTACCGGGACTAGCGGGGGGAATCACAGATACGCAGTATTTT. This encodes CASSLPGLAGGITDTQYF. This chain links TRBV27 with TRBJ2-3; 15 nucleotides agree with TRBD2. Germline lookup yields CDR1 MNHEY and CDR2 SMNVEV (reference sequence). The junction had 5 bases not matched to a gene; V was cut back by 2 bases and J by 2 bases. The CDR3 is 18 amino acids.

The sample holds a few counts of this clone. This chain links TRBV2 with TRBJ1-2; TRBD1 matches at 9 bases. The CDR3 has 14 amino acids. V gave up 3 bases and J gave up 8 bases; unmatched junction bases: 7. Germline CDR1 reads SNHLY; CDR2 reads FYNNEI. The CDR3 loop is CASSDGQGKWGYTF. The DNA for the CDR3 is TGTGCCAGCAGTGATGGACAGGGGAAATGGGGCTACACCTTC.

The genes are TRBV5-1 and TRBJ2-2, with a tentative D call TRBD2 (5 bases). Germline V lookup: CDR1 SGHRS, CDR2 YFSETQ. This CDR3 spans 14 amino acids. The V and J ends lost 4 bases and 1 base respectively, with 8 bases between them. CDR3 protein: CASSRAGNTGELFF. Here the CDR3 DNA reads TGCGCCAGCAGCCGGGCGGGGAACACCGGGGAGCTGTTTTTT.

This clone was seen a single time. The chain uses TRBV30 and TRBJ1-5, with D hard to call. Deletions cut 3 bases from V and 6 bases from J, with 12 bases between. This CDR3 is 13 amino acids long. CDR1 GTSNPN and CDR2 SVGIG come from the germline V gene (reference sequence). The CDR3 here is CAWRGKAGQPQHF. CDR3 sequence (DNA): TGTGCCTGGAGGGGCAAAGCGGGTCAGCCCCAGCATTTT.

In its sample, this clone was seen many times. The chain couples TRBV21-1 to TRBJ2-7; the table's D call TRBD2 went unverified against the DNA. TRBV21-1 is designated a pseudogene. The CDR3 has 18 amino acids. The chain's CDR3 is CASSKPAGWVFPRYEQYF. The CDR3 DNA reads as TGTGCCAGCAGCAAGCCAGCGGGATGGGTGTTTCCGCGCTACGAGCAGTACTTC.

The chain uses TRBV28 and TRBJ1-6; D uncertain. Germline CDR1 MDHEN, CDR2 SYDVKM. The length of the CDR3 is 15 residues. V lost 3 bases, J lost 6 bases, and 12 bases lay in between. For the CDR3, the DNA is TGTGCCAGCAGTTTTGTGGGGAGTCTTAATTCACCCCTCCACTTT. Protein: CASSFVGSLNSPLHF.

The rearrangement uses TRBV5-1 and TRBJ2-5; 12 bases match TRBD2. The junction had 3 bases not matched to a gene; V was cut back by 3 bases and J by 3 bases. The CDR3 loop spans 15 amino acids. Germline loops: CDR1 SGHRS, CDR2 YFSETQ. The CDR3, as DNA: TGCGCCAGCAGCTGGACTAGCGGGAATGAAGAGACCCAGTACTTC. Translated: CASSWTSGNEETQYF.

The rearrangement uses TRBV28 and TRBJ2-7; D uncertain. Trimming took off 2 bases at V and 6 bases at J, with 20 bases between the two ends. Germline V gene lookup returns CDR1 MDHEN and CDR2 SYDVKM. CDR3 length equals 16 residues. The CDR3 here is CASSLGFRVGLSEQYF. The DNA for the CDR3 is TGTGCCAGCAGTTTAGGGTTTCGGGTAGGTCTAAGCGAGCAGTACTTC.

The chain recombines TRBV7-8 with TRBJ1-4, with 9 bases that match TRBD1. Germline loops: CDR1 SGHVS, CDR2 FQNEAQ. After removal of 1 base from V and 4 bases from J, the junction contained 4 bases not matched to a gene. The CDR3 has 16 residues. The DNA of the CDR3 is TGTGCCAGCAGCTTAGGACAGGGGGTTAATAATGAAAAACTGTTTTTT. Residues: CASSLGQGVNNEKLFF.